These 2 T cell receptor beta chains originate from one sample sequenced in a study of human T cells and chemical hapten exposure. As to time point: patch test 3, about 24 weeks after DPC sensitization. Regarding treatment: therapeutic diphenylcyclopropenone sensitization with weekly scalp DPC. TCRdb called the RACE reads again in MiXCR, with one record for every CDR3 protein. The sample has 130,000 or so distinct CDR3 sequences, 11% seen once. Here the sequenced sample was whole blood, taken in connection with sensitization to the hapten diphenylcyclopropenone (DPC). These receptors came from a woman in her forties or fifties with alopecia areata. Some clones in this sample may be carry-over from other donors' samples.

V gene TRBV12-3 or TRBV12-4 combines with J gene TRBJ2-7, with a tentative D call TRBD1 (6 bases). V lost 7 bases and J lost 7, with 17 bases in between. CDR3 length: 13 residues. For the CDR3, the DNA is TGTGCCAGCACCCACAGGGACCAGGGAGAGCAGTACTTC. Protein product: CASTHRDQGEQYF.

The table lists this clonotype with many counts. CDR3 nucleotide sequence: TGTGCCAGCAGTCTGACACGGTCAGATACGCAGTATTTT. It specifies CASSLTRSDTQYF. The V call is TRBV27, the J call TRBJ2-3; D gene ambiguous. From germline, CDR1 is MNHEY and CDR2 SMNVEV (reference sequence). V was pared by 5 bases and J by 4 bases, with 10 bases between. This CDR3 has 13 residues.